The entry that follows covers one T cell receptor beta chain sequence. The data originate from a study of response to subunit inactivated influenza vaccine. MiXCR, run by TCRdb on the RT-PCR reads, gives a single entry per CDR3 protein. The sample lists 550,000 to 650,000 distinct CDR3 sequences, over 9.5% seen once, with roughly 10% in the top ten. The sample here was PBMCs from blood, taken on the day of vaccination. The receptor was isolated from a man aged 50-59 years who received an inactivated influenza vaccine.

In DNA, the CDR3 is TGTGCCAGCAGCCCTCAGGGACAAGGGAACAATCAGCCCCAGCATTTT. Protein: CASSPQGQGNNQPQHF. The chain combines TRBV7-2 with TRBJ1-5; maybe TRBD1 (6 bases). This CDR3 comprises 16 residues. Per the germline V gene, CDR1 is SGHTA and CDR2 is FQGNSA. V shed 5 bases and J shed 3 bases, with 17 bases lying between them.